The 24 T cell receptor beta chains presented below share a single source sample, sequenced in a study of T cell responses to AZD1222 COVID-19 vaccine. The assay was immunoSEQ multiplex PCR, and TCRdb's table has in-frame clones only and misses some. The table includes about 150,000 clones, 90% detected once. Sequenced material: peripheral blood, taken on day 0 of AZD1222 vaccination. The origin of the receptors is an adult in good health.

A single count supports this clone. The rearrangement joins TRBV19 to TRBJ2-1; 7 bases align to TRBD1. Germline assignment: CDR1 LNHDA and CDR2 SQIVND (reference sequence). V was pared by 4 bases and J by 1 base, with 10 bases of the junction left unmatched. This CDR3 has 17 amino acids. CDR3 region: CASSKPHRGNSYNEQFF. CDR3 coding DNA: TGTGCCAGTAGTAAGCCCCACAGGGGTAATTCCTACAATGAGCAGTTCTTC.

The genes are TRBV24-1 and TRBJ1-2; TRBD1 agrees at 10 bases. J gave up 5 bases and V 7 bases, and 3 bases lay outside the gene matches. CDR1 and CDR2 from the germline V gene are KGHDR and SFDVKD. This CDR3 spans 13 amino acids. CDR3 amino acids: CATRSGQGYGYTF. CDR3 coding DNA: TGTGCCACCAGATCGGGACAGGGGTATGGCTACACCTTC.

The chain recombines TRBV6-5 with TRBJ1-1; the D gene is possibly TRBD1 (5 bases). The V end was cut by 4 bases, the J end by 0 bases, with 15 bases between. This CDR3 has 16 amino acids. The germline V gene has CDR1 MNHEY and CDR2 SVGAGI. The CDR3 reads CASSSRTFHLNTEAFF. DNA for the CDR3: TGTGCCAGCAGTTCTCGGACATTTCACTTGAACACTGAAGCTTTCTTT.

J is TRBJ2-7 and V is TRBV11-3; TRBD1 matches at 7 bases. In germline, CDR1 is SGHNT, CDR2 YENEEA. V shed 5 bases, J shed 3 bases, and the junction held 4 bases outside the gene matches. The CDR3 covers 13 residues. The CDR3 loop reads CASSPTGFYEQYF. CDR3 DNA sequence: TGTGCCAGCAGCCCGACAGGGTTCTACGAGCAGTACTTC.

The rearrangement uses TRBV11-3 and TRBJ2-1; TRBD2 matches at 9 bases. Germline CDR1 reads SGHNT; CDR2 reads YENEEA. With 3 bases clipped from V and 5 bases from J, the junction kept 5 bases outside the gene matches. The CDR3 covers 15 residues. The CDR3 sequence is CASSFSGGLNNEQFF. The DNA for the CDR3 is TGTGCCAGCAGCTTTAGCGGGGGTTTGAACAATGAGCAGTTCTTC.

As regards this clone: Different DNA sequences within this sample yield the same CDR3. This rearrangement joins TRBV19 to TRBJ1-1; D gene unclear. There are 14 residues in the CDR3. Germline-derived CDR1 and CDR2 are LNHDA and SQIVND (reference sequence). Trimming removed 3 bases from V and 0 bases from J, with 8 bases in between. CDR3 sequence reads: CASSIGTVNTEAFF. The CDR3 bases are TGTGCCAGTAGTATTGGCACGGTGAACACTGAAGCTTTCTTT.

Here the CDR3 DNA reads TGTGCCAGCATTAGGGACAGGGGGCTTCGCACTGAAGCTTTCTTT. The encoded protein is CASIRDRGLRTEAFF. J is TRBJ1-1 and V is TRBV6-5, with TRBD1 matching over 12 bases. This CDR3 is 15 amino acids long. V shed 7 bases and J 4 bases; nucleotides not matched to a gene: 7. Germline V gene sequence: CDR1 MNHEY, CDR2 SVGAGI.

The CDR3: CASSFGQAFF. The CDR3, as DNA: TGTGCCAGCAGCTTTGGACAGGCGTTCTTC. The chain employs TRBV5-8 and TRBJ2-1; 7 bases align to TRBD1. Trimming cost V 2 bases and J 15 bases; bases outside gene matches: 2. Per germline, CDR1 SGHTS and CDR2 YDEGEE. The CDR3 consists of 10 residues.

The chain uses TRBV24-1 and TRBJ1-4, with D perhaps matching TRBD1 (5 bases). V was cut by 4 bases and J by 5 bases, with 16 bases left in between. The CDR3 has 16 amino acids. Per germline, CDR1 KGHDR and CDR2 SFDVKD. The CDR3 sequence: CATSDHSGTDNEKLFF. CDR3 bases: TGTGCCACCAGTGACCATTCCGGGACTGACAATGAAAAACTGTTTTTT.

This chain joins TRBV27 and TRBJ1-6; 8 bases fit TRBD1. Germline assignment: CDR1 MNHEY and CDR2 SMNVEV (reference sequence). CDR3 length: 15 amino acids. V trimming: 6 bases; J trimming: 10 bases; junction bases outside the gene matches: 11. The CDR3 region has the DNA TGTGCCAGCAGCCCCCGGACAGGGCTAAGATCACCCCTCCACTTT. This gives the protein CASSPRTGLRSPLHF.

This clone has only one observation. J is TRBJ1-2 and V is TRBV5-1; D gene ambiguous. V gave up 0 bases and J gave up 4 bases, with 13 bases separating them. From germline, CDR1 is SGHRS and CDR2 YFSETQ. This CDR3 comprises 15 residues. DNA for the CDR3: TGCGCCAGCAGCTTGGGACACAATGACCTCTATGGCTACACCTTC. Protein product: CASSLGHNDLYGYTF.

The gene calls are TRBV5-4 and TRBJ2-1; TRBD2 matches 11 bases. V dropped 5 bases and J dropped 8; count of bases not matched to a gene: 9. The CDR3 has 15 residues. CDR1 and CDR2 from the germline V gene are SGHNT and YYREEE (reference sequence). This CDR3 is CASSHSGGAFDEQFF. CDR3 DNA sequence: TGTGCCAGCAGTCATAGCGGGGGGGCATTTGATGAGCAGTTCTTC.

The CDR3 here is CASSFTWPLGDEQYF. The CDR3 DNA reads as TGTGCCAGCAGCTTTACCTGGCCCCTTGGGGACGAGCAGTACTTC. The chain is built from TRBV5-8 and TRBJ2-7, with D uncertain. CDR1 is SGHTS, CDR2 YDEGEE, per germline. Between the trimmed V and J ends, which lost 2 bases and 5 bases, there was a span of 17 bases. This CDR3 region has 15 residues. The variable domain in full, with the rest retrieved from reference TRBV5-8 and TRBJ2-7, is EAGVTQSPTHLIKTRGQQATLRCSPISGHTSVYWYQQALGLGLQFLLWYDEGEERNRGNFPPRFSGRQFPNYSSELNVNALELEDSALYLCASSFTWPLGDEQYFGPGTRLTVT.

The chain couples TRBV6-2 or TRBV6-3 to TRBJ1-2; possible D gene TRBD1, 6 bases. The CDR3 extends over 13 amino acids. The V end was cut by 5 bases, the J end by 3 bases, with 10 bases between. The V gene's germline CDR1 is MNHEY and CDR2 SVGEGT. Written as DNA, the CDR3 is TGTGCCAGCAGTAAGACAGGTGACTATGGCTACACCTTC. Protein sequence: CASSKTGDYGYTF.

The rearrangement uses TRBV18 and TRBJ1-1; D gene uncertain. CDR3 length: 14 residues. Germline CDR1 and CDR2: KGHSH and LQKENI. V was clipped by 6 bases and J by 1 base, with 12 bases between them. The CDR3: CASSLAWTNTEAFF. The CDR3 DNA reads TGTGCCAGCTCCCTCGCCTGGACGAACACTGAAGCTTTCTTT.

V and J are TRBV3-1 (or the pseudogene TRBV3-2) and TRBJ1-1, with D possibly TRBD1 on 6 matching bases. The germline V gene has CDR1 LGHDT and CDR2 YNNKEL (reference sequence). Trimming took 2 bases from V and 4 from J, leaving 11 bases between them. The CDR3 loop spans 14 amino acids. CDR3 amino acids: CASSQSGRGTEAFF. The CDR3, as DNA: TGTGCCAGCAGCCAATCGGGCAGGGGCACTGAAGCTTTCTTT.

The V call is TRBV19, the J call TRBJ2-1, with 7 bases lining up with TRBD1. The length of the CDR3 is 16 residues. From germline, CDR1 is LNHDA and CDR2 SQIVND (reference sequence). Unmatched junction bases numbered 9, after V lost 5 bases and J lost 2 bases. CDR3 in DNA: TGTGCCAGTAGTGTAAACGGACAGGCGCCCTACAATGAGCAGTTCTTC. Its protein product is CASSVNGQAPYNEQFF.

The genes are TRBV6-1 and TRBJ1-2; no definite D call. Germline CDR1 and CDR2: MNHNS and SASEGT. V lost 3 bases, J lost 4 bases, and 9 bases lay in between. The CDR3 spans 13 residues. The CDR3, as DNA: TGTGCCAGCAGTGAGGTCAGCGGCTATGGCTACACCTTC. Amino acids: CASSEVSGYGYTF.

The chain recombines TRBV5-4 with TRBJ1-1; D gene uncertain. Trimming pared 0 bases from V and 1 base from J, leaving 4 bases between. This CDR3 has 13 residues. Germline-derived CDR1 and CDR2 are SGHNT and YYREEE (reference sequence). The CDR3 DNA sequence: TGTGCCAGCAGCTTGGGACGGAACACTGAAGCTTTCTTT. This sequence encodes CASSLGRNTEAFF.

This clone was counted once. This sequence joins TRBV14 and TRBJ1-2; 7 nucleotides match TRBD1. The CDR3 has 19 residues. The V gene's germline CDR1 is SGHDN and CDR2 FVKESK. With 2 bases clipped from V and 4 bases from J, the junction kept 19 bases outside the gene matches. CDR3 in amino acids: CASSQLRTYGTDSTYGYTF. CDR3 sequence (DNA): TGTGCCAGCAGCCAATTGAGAACCTATGGGACAGACAGTACCTATGGCTACACCTTC. Supplemented by reference TRBV14 and TRBJ1-2, the full variable domain reads EAGVTQFPSHSVIEKGQTVTLRCDPISGHDNLYWYRRVMGKEIKFLLHFVKESKQDESGMPNNRFLAERTGGTYSTLKVQPAELEDSGVYFCASSQLRTYGTDSTYGYTFGSGTRLTVV.

This sequence joins TRBV5-5 and TRBJ1-2, with 8 bases lining up with TRBD1. Trimming removed 4 bases from V and 4 bases from J; junction bases left unmatched: 9. The CDR3 has 15 residues. Germline-derived CDR1 and CDR2 are SGHKS and YYEKEE (reference sequence). CDR3 in amino acids: CASSETGQGAYGYTF. The CDR3 DNA reads TGTGCCAGCAGCGAGACAGGGCAGGGGGCCTATGGCTACACCTTC.

This chain links TRBV28 with TRBJ1-3; possible D gene TRBD1, 6 bases. CDR3 length equals 18 residues. V was trimmed by 5 bases and J by 4 bases, leaving 24 bases between them. Germline loops: CDR1 MDHEN, CDR2 SYDVKM. The CDR3 DNA follows: TGTGCCAGCAGTAGGGCTCGATTGGGGGCCGCAGGAGGAAACACCATATATTTT. Its protein is CASSRARLGAAGGNTIYF.

This chain joins TRBV18 and TRBJ2-7; 7 bases are shared with TRBD2. The CDR3 loop spans 15 amino acids. Trimming took 5 bases from V and 1 from J; bases not matched to a gene: 8. Germline lookup yields CDR1 KGHSH and CDR2 LQKENI. The CDR3 loop is CASSKGRRESYEQYF. The CDR3 bases are TGTGCCAGCTCAAAGGGCAGGCGGGAGTCCTACGAGCAGTACTTC.

This rearrangement joins TRBV5-7 to TRBJ1-5, with D tentatively TRBD1 (5 bases). TRBV5-7 counts as an open reading frame of uncertain function. Trimming stripped 5 bases from V and 1 base from J, with 10 bases between. This CDR3 has 14 residues. CDR3 nucleotides: TGTGCCAGCAGTCCTTGGGACAGCAATCAGCCCCAGCATTTT. It translates to CASSPWDSNQPQHF.